The 13 T cell receptor beta chains below come from one sample, sequenced in a study of Graves' ophthalmopathy and Graves' hyperthyroidism. RNA transcripts were the source from which TCR beta CDR3 regions were amplified. After a first-round RT-PCR with HTBI primers, a second-round multiplex PCR was run. TCRdb re-called the multiplex PCR reads with MiXCR, one entry per CDR3 protein. Of some 1.1 million distinct CDR3 sequences listed, about two fifths were seen once; the top ten hold roughly 11%. Source material: peripheral blood or thyroid tissue (not recorded which). Source of these receptors: an adult man with Graves' hyperthyroidism.

This clonotype has at least ten counts. V is TRBV7-2 and J is TRBJ1-6; D might be TRBD1 (6 bases). Deletions cut 1 base from V and 1 base from J, with 8 bases between. CDR3 size: 16 residues. CDR1 SGHTA and CDR2 FQGNSA come from the germline V gene. This chain's CDR3 is CASSLEGGSYNSPLHF. In DNA form, the CDR3 reads TGTGCCAGCAGCTTAGAAGGGGGGTCCTATAATTCACCCCTCCACTTT.

V and J are TRBV5-1 and TRBJ1-4; D may be TRBD1 (6 bases). V lost 4 bases to trimming and J lost 7 bases, with 14 bases between them. CDR1 is SGHRS, CDR2 YFSETQ, per germline. The CDR3 length is 14 residues. The CDR3, as DNA: TGCGCCAGCAGCGGAGAGGGGGTGGCTGAAAAACTGTTTTTT. Protein sequence: CASSGEGVAEKLFF. The full variable domain, completed using reference TRBV5-1 and TRBJ1-4, is KAGVTQTPRYLIKTRGQQVTLSCSPISGHRSVSWYQQTPGQGLQFLFEYFSETQRNKGNFPGRFSGRQFSNSRSEMNVSTLELGDSALYLCASSGEGVAEKLFFGSGTQLSVL.

This clonotype was seen repeatedly, ten times or more. V usage is TRBV7-2 and J usage is TRBJ2-7; D gene uncertain. This CDR3 has 14 residues. The V and J ends lost 1 base and 2 bases respectively, with 9 bases between them. CDR1 SGHTA and CDR2 FQGNSA come from the germline V gene. CDR3 in amino acids: CASSLDGPAYEQYF. CDR3 DNA sequence: TGTGCCAGCAGCTTAGATGGGCCTGCCTACGAGCAGTACTTC.

This clonotype was picked up one time. V gene TRBV14 combines with J gene TRBJ1-5, with unresolved D. The CDR3 length is 12 residues. The V end lost 3 bases, the J end lost 6 bases, and 6 bases lay between the germline ends. Germline assignment: CDR1 SGHDN and CDR2 FVKESK. The CDR3 nucleotides read TGTGCCAGCAGCCAGAACGGTCAGCCCCAGCATTTT. It translates to CASSQNGQPQHF.

This rearrangement joins TRBV29-1 to TRBJ2-5, with 12 bases lining up with TRBD1. This CDR3 has 14 amino acids. The trim removed 5 bases at V and 5 bases at J, leaving 6 bases unmatched. Germline lookup yields CDR1 SQVTM and CDR2 ANQGSEA. The CDR3 loop is CSVTGTGGGETQYF. The CDR3 coding sequence is TGCAGCGTTACAGGGACAGGGGGCGGGGAGACCCAGTACTTC.

This clonotype was counted at least ten times. This chain uses TRBV9 with TRBJ1-5; the D is unclear. The CDR3 has 14 amino acids. Germline CDR1 and CDR2: SGDLS and YYNGEE. The germline V and J ends were trimmed by 0 bases and 0 bases, with 4 bases remaining between them. The CDR3 loop reads CASSVGLSNQPQHF. DNA for the CDR3: TGTGCCAGCAGCGTAGGACTTAGCAATCAGCCCCAGCATTTT.

This chain links TRBV29-1 with TRBJ1-3; 8 bases match TRBD1. Germline values: CDR1 SQVTM, CDR2 ANQGSEA. This CDR3 is built from 12 residues. Trimming cost V 8 bases and J 8 bases; bases outside gene matches: 8. In nucleotides, the CDR3 is TGCAGCTTTACCGGGACAGGACACACCATATATTTT. Amino acid sequence: CSFTGTGHTIYF.

The rearrangement joins TRBV19 to TRBJ1-5; D not resolved. CDR1 LNHDA and CDR2 SQIVND come from the germline V gene (reference sequence). V gave up 8 bases and J gave up 7 bases, with 21 bases separating them. This CDR3 spans 15 amino acids. The CDR3 DNA is TGTGCCAGTTACTCGAGACACCTTGTCGGGCAGCCCCAGCATTTT. This translates into CASYSRHLVGQPQHF. Based on the CDR3 plus reference TRBV19 and TRBJ1-5, the full variable domain is DGGITQSPKYLFRKEGQNVTLSCEQNLNHDAMYWYRQDPGQGLRLIYYSQIVNDFQKGDIAEGYSVSREKKESFPLTVTSAQKNPTAFYLCASYSRHLVGQPQHFGDGTRLSIL.

This clonotype was observed once. A read error may explain this, as a much larger clone is one base away. V is TRBV6-2 or TRBV6-3 and J is TRBJ1-5; a possible D gene is TRBD1 (6 bases). The length of the CDR3 is 15 residues. V gave up 6 bases and J gave up 0 bases, with 12 bases separating them. The germline CDR1 and CDR2 sequences are MNHEY and SVGEGT. Here the CDR3 reads CASSSTGISNQPQHF. The CDR3 DNA is TGTGCCAGCAGCTCGACAGGAATTAGCAATCAGCCCCAGCATTTT.

The chain is built from TRBV6-6 and TRBJ2-5; D possibly corresponds to TRBD2 (6 bases). Germline V gene lookup returns CDR1 MNHNY and CDR2 SVGAGI (reference sequence). The V end lost 5 bases, the J end lost 5 bases, and 12 bases lay between the germline ends. The CDR3 is made up of 13 amino acids. CDR3 in amino acids: CASSDSGVETQYF. CDR3 in DNA: TGTGCCAGCAGTGATTCGGGGGTCGAGACCCAGTACTTC.

The sample holds many counts of this clonotype. The chain carries TRBV7-9 and TRBJ1-1; TRBD1 matches 11 bases. CDR3 size: 17 residues. V trimming: 5 bases; J trimming: 1 base; junction bases outside the gene matches: 9. Germline V CDR1 and CDR2: SEHNR, FQNEAQ (reference sequence). The CDR3 is CASSDRTGGPGNTEAFF. The DNA of the CDR3 is TGTGCCAGCAGCGACCGGACAGGGGGCCCGGGGAACACTGAAGCTTTCTTT.

As for this clonotype: Possible read error: a much larger clone is one base away. This chain links TRBV12-3 or TRBV12-4 with TRBJ1-1; TRBD1 matches at 9 bases. Trimming removed 8 bases from V and 2 bases from J; junction bases left unmatched: 6. This CDR3 contains 14 residues. The CDR3 coding sequence is TGTGCCAGCGGTCTACAGGGGGCTAACACTGAAGCTTTCTTT. Its translation is CASGLQGANTEAFF.

The V call is TRBV20-1, the J call TRBJ1-6; D may be TRBD1 (5 bases). CDR3 size: 13 residues. V was clipped by 4 bases and J by 7 bases, with 11 bases between them. CDR1 is DFQATT, CDR2 SNEGSKA, per germline (reference sequence). The CDR3 here is CSANPRENSPLHF. The CDR3 bases are TGCAGTGCTAATCCCAGGGAGAATTCACCCCTCCACTTT.